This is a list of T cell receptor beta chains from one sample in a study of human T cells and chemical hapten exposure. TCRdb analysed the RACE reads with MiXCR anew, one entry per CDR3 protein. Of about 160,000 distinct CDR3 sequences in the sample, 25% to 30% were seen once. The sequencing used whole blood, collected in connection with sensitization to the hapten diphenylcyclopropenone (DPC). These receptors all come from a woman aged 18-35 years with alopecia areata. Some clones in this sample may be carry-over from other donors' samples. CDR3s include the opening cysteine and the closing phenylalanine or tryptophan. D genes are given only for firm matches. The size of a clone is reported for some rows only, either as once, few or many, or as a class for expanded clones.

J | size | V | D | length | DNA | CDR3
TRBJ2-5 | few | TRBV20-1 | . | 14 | TGCAGTGCTAGGGACTACCCGGAGGGGGAGACCCAGTACTTC | CSARDYPEGETQYF
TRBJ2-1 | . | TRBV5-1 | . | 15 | TGCGCCAGCAGCGGGGGCGGGAGCTCCTACAATGAGCAGTTCTTC | CASSGGGSSYNEQFF
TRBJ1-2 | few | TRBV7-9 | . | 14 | TGTGCCAGCAGCCCCCAGGGCGGGAACTATGGCTACACCTTC | CASSPQGGNYGYTF
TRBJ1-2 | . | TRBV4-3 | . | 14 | TGCGCCAGCAGCCAAGACTATGGTGACTATGGCTACACCTTC | CASSQDYGDYGYTF
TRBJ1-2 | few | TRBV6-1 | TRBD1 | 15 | TGTGCCAGCAGCAAACCCGACAGGGAATTGGGTGGCTACACCTTC | CASSKPDRELGGYTF
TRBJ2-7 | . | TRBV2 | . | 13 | TGTGCCAGCAGTGACGGGCGAGCCTACGAGCAGTACTTC | CASSDGRAYEQYF
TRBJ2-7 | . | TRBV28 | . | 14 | TGTGCCAGCAGGAGGGGAGGGGGGGCGTACGAGCAGTACTTC | CASRRGGGAYEQYF
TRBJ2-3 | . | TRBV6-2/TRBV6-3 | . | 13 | TGTGCCAGCAGCTACTCAATCACAGATACGCAGTATTTT | CASSYSITDTQYF
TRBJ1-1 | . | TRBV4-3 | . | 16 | TGCGCCAGCAGCCAGGCCCAGAGGGCTCCCGGCACTGAAGCTTTCTTT | CASSQAQRAPGTEAFF
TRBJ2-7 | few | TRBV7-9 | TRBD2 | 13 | TGTGCCAGCAGCTTAGCTGGGGGGGACGAGCAGTACTTC | CASSLAGGDEQYF
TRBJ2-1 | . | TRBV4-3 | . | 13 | TGCGCCAGCAGCCAAGGGGGAAGGAATGAGCAGTTCTTC | CASSQGGRNEQFF
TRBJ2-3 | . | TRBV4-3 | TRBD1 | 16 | TGCGCCAGCAGCCAAAGCCCGGGACAGGGGGGAGATACGCAGTATTTT | CASSQSPGQGGDTQYF
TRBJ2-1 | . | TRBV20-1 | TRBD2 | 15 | TGCAGTGCCGTCAGGGGGACTAGCGGGGGCAATGAGCAGTTCTTC | CSAVRGTSGGNEQFF
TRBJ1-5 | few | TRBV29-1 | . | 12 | TGCAGCGTTGGTACCACCACCCAGCCCCAGCATTTT | CSVGTTTQPQHF
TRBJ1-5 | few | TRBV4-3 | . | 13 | TGCGCCAGCAGCCTGGACATCGGCGGGCCCCAGCATTTT | CASSLDIGGPQHF
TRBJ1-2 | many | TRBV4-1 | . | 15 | TGCGCCAGCAGCCAAGATCTCGTCGAGTACTATGGCTACACCTTC | CASSQDLVEYYGYTF
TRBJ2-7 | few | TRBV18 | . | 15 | TGTGCCAGCTCACCTCAGTCGATCCTGGAGGACGAGCAGTACTTC | CASSPQSILEDEQYF
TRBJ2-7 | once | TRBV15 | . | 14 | TGTGCCACCAGCAGAGATCTTACTATACCTGAGCAGTACTTC | CATSRDLTIPEQYF
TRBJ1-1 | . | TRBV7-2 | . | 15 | TGTGCCAGCAGCACCAATCACCCTTGGCGTGATGAAGCTTTCTTT | CASSTNHPWRDEAFF
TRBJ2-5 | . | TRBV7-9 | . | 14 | TGTGCCAGCAGCGGAGCCAGGGGCCAAGAGACCCAGTACTTC | CASSGARGQETQYF
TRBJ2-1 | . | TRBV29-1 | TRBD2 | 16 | TGCAGCGTTGAAACACTTAGCGGGGGGGAATACAATGAGCAGTTCTTC | CSVETLSGGEYNEQFF
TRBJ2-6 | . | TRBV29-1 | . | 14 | TGCAGCGTTGAAGACAGGGTTGGGGCCAACGTCCTGACTTTC | CSVEDRVGANVLTF
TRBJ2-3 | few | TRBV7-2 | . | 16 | TGTGCCAGCAGCTTAGGTTTATCCCGTAGCGCCGATACGCAGTATTTT | CASSLGLSRSADTQYF
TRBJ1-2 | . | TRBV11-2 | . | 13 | TGTGCCAGCAGCCACTTGAGTAACTATGGCTACACCTTC | CASSHLSNYGYTF
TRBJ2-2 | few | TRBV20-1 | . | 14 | TGCAGTGCTAGGACGGGGGGCCGTACCGGGGAGCTGTTTTTT | CSARTGGRTGELFF
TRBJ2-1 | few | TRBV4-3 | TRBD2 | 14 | TGCGCCAGCAGCCACGAAAGCGGGGGGTTTGAGCAGTTCTTC | CASSHESGGFEQFF
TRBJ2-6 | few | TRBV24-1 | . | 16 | TGTGCCACCAGTTCGGGACGGATCTCTGGGGCCAACGTCCTGACTTTC | CATSSGRISGANVLTF
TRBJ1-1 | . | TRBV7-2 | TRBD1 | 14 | TGTGCCAGCAGCCCGGACAGGGTTAACACTGAAGCTTTCTTT | CASSPDRVNTEAFF
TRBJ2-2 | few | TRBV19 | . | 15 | TGTGCCAGTAGTATAGGAGGTTTCAACACCGGGGAGCTGTTTTTT | CASSIGGFNTGELFF
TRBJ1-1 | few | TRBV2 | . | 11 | TGTGCCAGCCCCCCAAACACTGAAGCTTTCTTT | CASPPNTEAFF